This TCR beta chain comes out of a study of cytomegalovirus exposure and HLA in healthy donors. PCR involved 60 Vbeta and 13 Jbeta primers. Measured with immunoSEQ multiplex PCR; TCRdb has only the in-frame clones, and not every one. This sample's clone table lists 60,000 to 80,000 clones. The V and J ends lost 7 bases and 2 bases, in that order; junction bases with no gene match: 5. CDR3 length: 14 residues. The germline CDR1 and CDR2 sequences are MDHEN and SYDVKM. The clonotype originates from a man aged 35 to 55 in good health and CMV-seronegative. The chain uses TRBV28 and TRBJ2-7, with 10 bases aligning to TRBD2. Sequencing was carried out using PBMCs. The CDR3 here is CASNELAGPYEQYF. In nucleotides, the CDR3 is TGTGCCAGCAACGAACTAGCGGGACCCTACGAGCAGTACTTC. The variable domain in full, with the rest retrieved from reference TRBV28 and TRBJ2-7, is DVKVTQSSRYLVKRTGEKVFLECVQDMDHENMFWYRQDPGLGLRLIYFSYDVKMKEKGDIPEGYSVSREKKERFSLILESASTNQTSMYLCASNELAGPYEQYFGPGTRLTVT.